This T cell receptor (beta chain) comes out of a study of graft-versus-host responses after intestinal transplantation (dated by TCRdb to about 2021). In terms of the full investigation: The transplants that recipients received were multivisceral, liver-intestinal, or isolated intestinal. Every recipient was given anti-thymocyte globulin induction, then maintenance tacrolimus and steroids for approximately 3 years. After intestinal transplantation, graft-versus-host and host-versus-graft alloreactive T cell clones were followed in the graft, circulation and bone marrow using bulk TCR-beta CDR3 sequencing. Alloreactive clones were identified by sequencing pre-transplant mixed lymphocyte reaction products and comparing them with unstimulated pre-transplant donor and recipient T cells. Of the 20 to 25 intestinal transplant recipients enrolled in the cohort, one of whom was a retransplant, a few patients without pretransplant specimens were excluded. A peak of at least 4% donor T cells among recipient peripheral blood mononuclear cells was the definition used for donor T cell macrochimerism. Instead of going to the commercial service, samples from a few later patients were sequenced in-house on an Illumina MiSeq and processed with MiXCR.

Blood samples were collected up to 4 times in the first month after transplant and then at least monthly when available. V is clipped by 1 base and J by 2 bases, and the sequence between their germline boundaries is 12 bases long. The CDR3 measures 16 amino acids from cysteine to phenylalanine. The only DNA kept is the CDR3, 48 bases in frame from the first base. The germline V gene specifies MNHNS as CDR1 and SASEGT as CDR2. Library creation used the immunoSEQ multiplex PCR assay. Adaptive Biotechnologies carried out high-throughput TCR-beta CDR3 sequencing of genomic DNA for most patients. On the study's bioinformatics: Adaptive's ImmunoSEQ software supplied the TCR sequencing data for 18 patients, while MiXCR and VDJtools were used to process three other patients. CDR3 nucleotide sequences shared between donor and recipient were removed because the origin of such sequences could not be assigned. Alloreactive clones required at least 2-fold expansion over unstimulated cells and minimum CFSE-low frequency of 0.002% (template counts) or 0.001% (read counts). A clone was considered mappable if detected in the sequenced pre-transplant spleen, lymph node, or MLR CFSE-low populations of the donor or recipient. The cumulative frequency of alloreactive clones was calculated as a percentage of all sequences, weighted by copy number. What TCRdb holds here is the immuneACCESS table cut down to in-frame rearrangements. Part of the clones is not present; checked against another copy, under half of the missing clones reflect an unresolved V gene, and the others are unexplained. The V and J calls and clone size were taken over from that table, and D and trimming were inferred from the DNA. The sample table holds about 20,000 clones, of which around nine tenths were seen once. Over 7.5% of the sample is taken by the ten largest.

As regards this clone: Its antigen is unknown. One base away there is no much larger clone; base qualities are not given.

The full study reports these points: The conclusions were limited by the relatively low number and heterogeneity of the intestinal transplant patients. In patients with donor T cell macrochimerism, the allografts had high GvH to HvG T cell clonal ratios. GvH clones turned up in recipient bone marrow, with some appearing earlier in ileal mucosa or blood, a pattern consistent with an intestinal mucosal origin. Early after transplant, declines in HvG clones were associated with peak levels of circulating GvH clones.

The chain employs TRBV6-1 and TRBJ2-1; too little of a D gene remains to name it. The sequenced sample was PBMCs, obtained approximately 33 weeks after intestinal transplant. The sequence derives from a human patient who received an intestinal transplant, so some T cells may come from the graft donor. The base sequence is TGTGCCAGCAGTGAAGAGGAAAGGTGGACCTACAATGAGCAGTTCTTC. This gives the protein CASSEEERWTYNEQFF.